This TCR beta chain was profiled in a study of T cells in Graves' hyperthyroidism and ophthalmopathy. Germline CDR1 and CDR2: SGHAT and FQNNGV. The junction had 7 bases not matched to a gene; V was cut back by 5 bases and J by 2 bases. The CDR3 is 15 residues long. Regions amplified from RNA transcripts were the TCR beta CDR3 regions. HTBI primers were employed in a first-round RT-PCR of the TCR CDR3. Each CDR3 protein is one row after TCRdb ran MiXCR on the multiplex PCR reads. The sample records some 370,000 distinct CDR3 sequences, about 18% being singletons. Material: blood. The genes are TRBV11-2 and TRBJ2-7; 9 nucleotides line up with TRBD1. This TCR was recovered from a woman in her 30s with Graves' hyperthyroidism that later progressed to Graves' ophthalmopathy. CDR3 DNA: TGTGCCAGCAGCGCCGGGACAGGGCCCACCTACGAGCAGTACGTC. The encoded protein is CASSAGTGPTYEQYV.